The 9 T cell receptor beta chains presented below share a single source sample, sequenced in a study of beta chain features in type 1 diabetes. The whole isolated RNA underwent reverse transcription, so sequencing captured expressed TCRB transcripts. Here immunoSEQ multiplex PCR was the method, and the copy in TCRdb shows in-frame clones only, minus some. Among around 240,000 clones listed, approximately 70% were seen once. The material sequenced was naive CD4+ T cells from blood. The receptor source for this set is a man aged 30-40 years in good health.

The rearrangement links TRBV29-1 to TRBJ1-5; D uncertain. The CDR3 spans 11 residues. V was trimmed by 6 bases and J by 11 bases, leaving 14 bases between them. In germline, CDR1 is SQVTM, CDR2 ANQGSEA. The CDR3 DNA reads TGCAGCGTGGGCGGGTCGGTCACCCAGCATTTT. Amino acid sequence: CSVGGSVTQHF.

J is TRBJ2-7 and V is TRBV7-9; weak D call: TRBD2 (7 bases). Between the trimmed V and J ends, which lost 5 bases and 8 bases, there was a span of 13 bases. The germline V gene encodes CDR1 SEHNR and CDR2 FQNEAQ (reference sequence). This CDR3 is 12 amino acids long. The CDR3 nucleotides read TGTGCCAGCAGCCTGTCCGGGGGGCAGCAGTACTTC. This encodes CASSLSGGQQYF.

The chain carries TRBV20-1 and TRBJ2-1; D not resolved. Germline values: CDR1 DFQATT, CDR2 SNEGSKA (reference sequence). The CDR3 extends over 10 amino acids. V lost 6 bases to trimming and J lost 6 bases, with 6 bases between them. CDR3 in amino acids: CSAATNEQFF. CDR3 DNA: TGCAGTGCCGCCACCAATGAGCAGTTCTTC.

The chain links TRBV15 to TRBJ2-7; D uncertain. CDR3 length: 13 residues. V was pared by 3 bases and J by 3 bases, with 9 bases between. Germline V CDR1 and CDR2: LNHNV, YYDKDF (reference sequence). The CDR3 reads CATSRAHGYEQYF. DNA of the CDR3: TGTGCCACCAGCAGGGCCCACGGCTACGAGCAGTACTTC. Full variable domain (missing parts from reference TRBV15 and TRBJ2-7): DAMVIQNPRYQVTQFGKPVTLSCSQTLNHNVMYWYQQKSSQAPKLLFHYYDKDFNNEADTPDNFQSRRPNTSFCFLDIRSPGLGDTAMYLCATSRAHGYEQYFGPGTRLTVT.

The chain is built from TRBV30 and TRBJ2-7; tentative D call: TRBD1 (6 bases). The CDR3 runs to 13 residues. Trimming stripped 0 bases from V and 3 bases from J, with 9 bases between. Germline assignment: CDR1 GTSNPN and CDR2 SVGIG (reference sequence). Here the CDR3 reads CAWSVQGIYEQYF. The CDR3 DNA sequence: TGTGCCTGGAGTGTACAGGGCATCTACGAGCAGTACTTC.

A few counts support this clone. This rearrangement joins TRBV29-1 to TRBJ2-5, with 8 bases aligning to TRBD1. Germline V gene data show CDR1 as SQVTM and CDR2 as ANQGSEA. The CDR3 has 11 residues. Trimming took 7 bases from V and 4 from J; bases not matched to a gene: 2. CDR3 protein: CSAGTGETQYF. In DNA form, the CDR3 reads TGCAGCGCTGGGACAGGAGAGACCCAGTACTTC.

This clone was counted between two and nine times. The CDR3 reads CALNDWGDTGELFF. As DNA, the CDR3 is TGTGCCCTGAACGACTGGGGCGACACCGGGGAGCTGTTTTTT. The chain recombines TRBV7-9 with TRBJ2-2, with a weak D call TRBD1 (5 bases). Germline loops: CDR1 SEHNR, CDR2 FQNEAQ (reference sequence). The CDR3 has 14 residues. Trimming removed 11 bases at V and 3 bases at J, with 16 bases between.

CDR3 sequence reads: CAWMAEANYGYTF. CDR3 bases: TGTGCCTGGATGGCGGAAGCTAACTATGGCTACACCTTC. The chain links TRBV30 to TRBJ1-2; D not resolved. Deletions cut 4 bases from V and 0 bases from J, with 9 bases between. This CDR3 spans 13 amino acids. Germline CDR1 and CDR2: GTSNPN and SVGIG (reference sequence). The variable domain in full, completed from reference TRBV30 and TRBJ1-2, reads SQTIHQWPATLVQPVGSPLSLECTVEGTSNPNLYWYRQAAGRGLQLLFYSVGIGQISSEVPQNLSASRPQDRQFILSSKKLLLSDSGFYLCAWMAEANYGYTFGSGTRLTVV.

The chain joins TRBV9 to TRBJ2-1, with 7 bases lining up with TRBD2. Germline V gene lookup returns CDR1 SGDLS and CDR2 YYNGEE. The CDR3 is made up of 17 amino acids. Trimming took 0 bases from V and 8 from J; bases not matched to a gene: 14. The CDR3 here is CASSVGDRLAPWDEQFF. The CDR3 nucleotides are TGTGCCAGCAGCGTAGGGGATAGACTAGCCCCCTGGGATGAGCAGTTCTTC.